These 17 T cell receptor beta chains came from one sample sequenced in a study of blood T cell repertoires in COVID-19. Here immunoSEQ multiplex PCR was the method, and the copy in TCRdb shows in-frame clones only, minus some. Of some 160,000 clones listed, approximately 90% are singletons. The sequencing input was peripheral blood. Receptor source: a man aged 45-60 years who had recovered from COVID-19.

This chain connects TRBV7-2 to TRBJ2-5; 13 bases are a match to TRBD2. The V segment lost 4 bases and the J segment 14 bases; nucleotides outside the gene matches: 4. This CDR3 comprises 12 residues. Germline V gene lookup returns CDR1 SGHTA and CDR2 FQGNSA. The CDR3 DNA is TGTGCCAGCAGCTCTGGACTAGCGGGGGCCTACTTC. Translation: CASSSGLAGAYF.

Only a few counts were recorded for this clone. V and J are TRBV19 and TRBJ2-1; TRBD1 matches 8 bases. V was clipped by 7 bases and J by 5 bases; unmatched bases: 13. CDR1 and CDR2 from the germline V gene are LNHDA and SQIVND (reference sequence). The CDR3 is 16 residues long. The CDR3 DNA follows: TGTGCCAGTACCAGGGGGCAGCCCCGTTGGAACAATGAGCAGTTCTTC. This gives the protein CASTRGQPRWNNEQFF.

This clone was seen more than once but under ten times. The CDR3, as DNA: TGTGCCAGCAGCCAAGGCGCGCAAGATACGCAGTATTTT. Translating gives CASSQGAQDTQYF. The rearrangement joins TRBV3-1 (or the pseudogene TRBV3-2) to TRBJ2-3; D unresolved. Per the germline V gene, CDR1 is LGHDT and CDR2 is YNNKEL (reference sequence). Between the trimmed V and J ends, which lost 1 base and 5 bases, there was a span of 7 bases. CDR3 length: 13 amino acids.

The chain recombines TRBV13 with TRBJ2-1; TRBD2 agrees at 9 bases. There are 15 residues in the CDR3. In germline, CDR1 is PRHDT, CDR2 FYEKMQ (reference sequence). The V and J ends lost 5 bases and 2 bases, in that order; junction bases with no gene match: 4. CDR3 DNA sequence: TGTGCCAGCAGCCTCTTAGCGGGAGCCTACAATGAGCAGTTCTTC. Protein: CASSLLAGAYNEQFF. Full variable domain (remainder filled in from reference TRBV13 and TRBJ2-1): AAGVIQSPRHLIKEKRETATLKCYPIPRHDTVYWYQQGPGQDPQFLISFYEKMQSDKGSIPDRFSAQQFSDYHSELNMSSLELGDSALYFCASSLLAGAYNEQFFGPGTRLTVL.

This CDR3 reads CASSRGQGGDGYTF. In nucleotides, the CDR3 is TGTGCCAGCAGCCGCGGACAGGGCGGGGATGGCTACACCTTC. The rearrangement joins TRBV6-6 to TRBJ1-2, with 8 bases that match TRBD1. Trimming cost V 6 bases and J 6 bases; bases outside gene matches: 9. In germline, CDR1 is MNHNY, CDR2 SVGAGI (reference sequence). The CDR3 has 14 residues.

The chain employs TRBV6-5 and TRBJ1-1; D gene unclear. The CDR3 sequence is 14 residues long. CDR1 and CDR2 from the germline V gene are MNHEY and SVGAGI. V lost 4 bases, J lost 5 bases, and 14 bases lay in between. For the CDR3, the DNA is TGTGCCAGCAGTTCGATCGGGGTAGGAACTGAAGCTTTCTTT. It encodes CASSSIGVGTEAFF.

With respect to this clone: Distinct nucleotide sequences in the sample also encode this CDR3. The chain carries TRBV27 and TRBJ2-7, with TRBD1 as a possible D gene (5 bases). CDR1 and CDR2 from the germline V gene are MNHEY and SMNVEV (reference sequence). The CDR3 runs to 12 residues. Trimming pared 2 bases from V and 3 bases from J, leaving 5 bases between. The CDR3 DNA is TGTGCCAGCAGTTTAACAGGCTACGAGCAGTACTTC. This gives the protein CASSLTGYEQYF.

This clone was recorded once. This chain uses TRBV6-2 or TRBV6-3 with TRBJ2-7, with D possibly being TRBD2 (5 bases). Trimming shortened V by 6 bases and J by 4 bases, and 13 bases separated the two germline ends. The length of the CDR3 is 13 residues. Germline V CDR1 and CDR2: MNHEY, SVGEGT. As DNA, the CDR3 is TGTGCCAGCAGCCGGAGCGGAGGTTACGAGCAGTACTTC. Protein sequence: CASSRSGGYEQYF.

For the CDR3, the DNA is TGTGCCAGCAGCCAAACCCGGACACTATTGGTCTACGAGCAGTACTTC. It is translated as CASSQTRTLLVYEQYF. V and J are TRBV7-3 and TRBJ2-7, with a weak D call TRBD1 (5 bases). V lost 5 bases and J 3 bases, leaving 20 bases between the germline ends. Germline V gene sequence: CDR1 SGHTA, CDR2 FQGTGA. The CDR3 contains 16 residues.

This clone has a handful of counts. The V call is TRBV7-3, the J call TRBJ1-6, with 11 bases aligning to TRBD1. The CDR3 has 16 residues. J gave up 8 bases and V 0 bases, and 3 bases lay outside the gene matches. The germline V gene encodes CDR1 SGHTA and CDR2 FQGTGA. CDR3 region: CASSLTKDRGHSPLHF. DNA of the CDR3: TGTGCCAGCAGCTTAACGAAGGACAGGGGGCATTCACCCCTCCACTTT.

J is TRBJ1-1 and V is TRBV5-4; maybe TRBD1 (6 bases). The CDR3 is made up of 15 amino acids. Germline V gene lookup returns CDR1 SGHNT and CDR2 YYREEE (reference sequence). Trimming pared 4 bases from V and 1 base from J, leaving 14 bases between. The CDR3 region is CASSPQRGRNTEAFF. As DNA, the CDR3 is TGTGCCAGCAGCCCACAGAGGGGGAGGAACACTGAAGCTTTCTTT.

V gene TRBV6-5 combines with J gene TRBJ2-1; TRBD1 aligns across 9 bases. Per the germline V gene, CDR1 is MNHEY and CDR2 is SVGAGI. V was pared by 2 bases and J by 8 bases, with 4 bases of the junction left unmatched. The CDR3 extends over 14 amino acids. CDR3 sequence (DNA): TGTGCCAGCAGTTACGGGACAGGGACGGATGAGCAGTTCTTC. Its protein is CASSYGTGTDEQFF.

The rearrangement uses TRBV6-6 and TRBJ2-7; 7 nucleotides align to TRBD1. The CDR3 sequence is 14 residues long. Trimming cost V 2 bases and J 5 bases; bases outside gene matches: 6. From germline, CDR1 is MNHNY and CDR2 SVGAGI (reference sequence). The CDR3 bases are TGTGCCAGCAGTTACGACAGGGTTGAACACGAGCAGTACTTC. It specifies CASSYDRVEHEQYF.

The CDR3 DNA follows: TGTGCCAGCAGCGGCGGGGGCTCTGGAAACACCATATATTTT. Translating gives CASSGGGSGNTIYF. This sequence joins TRBV5-4 and TRBJ1-3, with D perhaps matching TRBD1 (5 bases). V was shortened by 4 bases and J by 0 bases, with 8 bases between the two germline ends. The CDR3 totals 14 residues. Germline CDR1 and CDR2: SGHNT and YYREEE (reference sequence).

The V gene is TRBV27, the J gene TRBJ1-5; 8 nucleotides align to TRBD1. The CDR3 spans 14 residues. J gave up 6 bases and V 3 bases, and 4 bases lay outside the gene matches. The germline gives CDR1 MNHEY, CDR2 SMNVEV (reference sequence). The CDR3 region has the DNA TGTGCCAGCAGTTTCCAGGGGGCGGTTCAGCCCCAGCATTTT. It encodes CASSFQGAVQPQHF.

The chain combines TRBV6-5 with TRBJ2-5; TRBD2 matches at 7 bases. From germline, CDR1 is MNHEY and CDR2 SVGAGI. The V segment lost 0 bases and the J segment 4 bases; nucleotides outside the gene matches: 8. This CDR3 has 16 residues. CDR3 sequence: CASSYSSGVSGETQYF. DNA for the CDR3: TGTGCCAGCAGTTACTCGAGCGGGGTATCGGGAGAGACCCAGTACTTC.

This chain links TRBV2 with TRBJ1-1; the D gene is possibly TRBD1 (6 bases). This CDR3 comprises 13 residues. V was pared by 8 bases and J by 1 base, with 11 bases between. Germline lookup yields CDR1 SNHLY and CDR2 FYNNEI. CDR3 nucleotides: TGTGCCAGCTATGAGACAGGGAACACTGAAGCTTTCTTT. Residues: CASYETGNTEAFF.